This T cell receptor (beta chain) stems from a study of cytomegalovirus exposure and HLA in healthy donors. Study overall: Clustering assigned 81% of the approximately 400 genotyped donors to the Caucasian-associated ancestry cluster. The study, taken as a whole, reports: It was 164 TCR beta chains that were listed as cytomegalovirus-associated. Later, TCR association rates were found to vary by HLA locus, highest for DRB1 and lowest for HLA-C.

Healthy donors of bone marrow made up the group. With 3 bases removed from V and 6 bases from J, the gap between germline ends came to 15 bases. The CDR3 is 15 residues long. Per the germline V gene, CDR1 is MNHEY and CDR2 is SMNVEV (reference sequence). 60 Vbeta and 13 Jbeta primers were used in PCR. Generated by immunoSEQ multiplex PCR, the TCRdb table keeps only in-frame clones and is missing some. The sample lists about 160,000 clones, approximately 80% occurring once. Worth noting for this clone: Its antigen is currently unknown.

V gene TRBV27 combines with J gene TRBJ2-1, with a possible D match to TRBD2 (5 bases). The sequenced material came from PBMCs. The TCR originated in a man aged 18-30 years in good health and CMV-seronegative. The CDR3 reads CASSFLPGVGNEQFF. CDR3 nucleotides: TGTGCCAGCAGTTTCCTCCCCGGGGTGGGCAATGAGCAGTTCTTC.